The rows below give T cell receptor beta chains drawn from one sample of a study of shared clonotypes between healthy human individuals. Some clones are missing from TCRdb's copy, which holds only in-frame ones; the method was immunoSEQ multiplex PCR. Of some 490,000 clones in the sample, over 70% were seen once. The sequencing input was PBMCs. Source of these receptors: a woman in her thirties or forties in good health. Some clones in this sample may be carry-over from other donors' samples. Both conserved end residues are part of each CDR3. Each record gives: D gene, J gene, clone size, V gene, CDR3 DNA, CDR3 protein. The D gene is left open where the match is weak. Only part of the rows carry a size: once, few, many, or a class if the clone is expanded.

D: -
J: TRBJ2-7
size: -
V: TRBV28
DNA: TGTGCCAGCAGCTATAAATCGCGAAAACTCTACGAGCAGTACTTC
CDR3: CASSYKSRKLYEQYF

D: TRBD1
J: TRBJ2-7
size: -
V: TRBV9
DNA: TGTGCCAGCAGCGCAGCCGACAGGGCGACCTACGAGCAGTACTTC
CDR3: CASSAADRATYEQYF

D: TRBD1
J: TRBJ1-3
size: many
V: TRBV28
DNA: TGTGCCAGCAGACAGGGCCCGGGACAGGTCGGTTCGGGAAACACCATATATTTT
CDR3: CASRQGPGQVGSGNTIYF

D: -
J: TRBJ2-1
size: -
V: TRBV7-2
DNA: TGTGCCAGCAGCCCATCAGGAAATACTCACAATGAGCAGTTCTTC
CDR3: CASSPSGNTHNEQFF

D: -
J: TRBJ2-2
size: -
V: TRBV30
DNA: TGTGCCTGGAGTCCCCGAGGGTTTCTCTCCGGGGAGCTGTTTTTT
CDR3: CAWSPRGFLSGELFF

D: -
J: TRBJ2-3
size: many
V: TRBV7-3
DNA: TGTGCCAGCAGCTTACGGTGGGGTAGCACAGATACGCAGTATTTT
CDR3: CASSLRWGSTDTQYF

D: -
J: TRBJ1-1
size: -
V: TRBV7-2
DNA: TGTGCCAGCAGCTATGGAGGGTTCACTGAAGCTTTCTTT
CDR3: CASSYGGFTEAFF

D: -
J: TRBJ2-7
size: -
V: TRBV6-1
DNA: TGTGCCAGCAGGAATCCAACTAGGGCCCCCTACGAGCAGTACTTC
CDR3: CASRNPTRAPYEQYF

D: -
J: TRBJ2-7
size: -
V: TRBV7-2
DNA: TGTGCCAGCAGCATACCCACAGTGGGTGACGAGCAGTACTTC
CDR3: CASSIPTVGDEQYF

D: -
J: TRBJ1-2
size: -
V: TRBV27
DNA: TGTGCCAGCAGTTCCCGCTCCGGGACCTATGGCTACACCTTC
CDR3: CASSSRSGTYGYTF

D: TRBD2
J: TRBJ2-7
size: -
V: TRBV28
DNA: TGTGCCAGCAGTCCTAAGTCTAAGGTAGGTAGCGGGAGTGTGTCCTACGAGCAGTACTTC
CDR3: CASSPKSKVGSGSVSYEQYF

D: -
J: TRBJ2-7
size: -
V: TRBV18
DNA: TGTGCCAGCTCACCCCGTTCTAGCGAACCTATCTACGAGCAGTACTTC
CDR3: CASSPRSSEPIYEQYF

D: -
J: TRBJ1-5
size: -
V: TRBV27
DNA: TGTGCCAGCAAGTCCGGGACAATGGTAAATCAGCCCCAGCATTTT
CDR3: CASKSGTMVNQPQHF

D: -
J: TRBJ1-2
size: once
V: TRBV7-9
DNA: TGTGCCAGCAGCTCCATAAACTGGGGAGCTAACTATGGCTACACCTTC
CDR3: CASSSINWGANYGYTF

D: -
J: TRBJ2-5
size: -
V: TRBV27
DNA: TGTGCCAGCACCGTAGCGGGTGGCAGGGGGACCCAGTACTTC
CDR3: CASTVAGGRGTQYF

D: -
J: TRBJ2-7
size: once
V: TRBV15
DNA: TGTGCCACCAGCAGATTGGCAGACAGCTCCTACGAGCAGTACTTC
CDR3: CATSRLADSSYEQYF

D: -
J: TRBJ2-2
size: few
V: TRBV5-4
DNA: TGTGCCAGCAGCTTGGGCTCCTACCAGGCCACCGGGGAGCTGTTTTTT
CDR3: CASSLGSYQATGELFF

D: TRBD2
J: TRBJ2-5
size: once
V: TRBV7-2
DNA: TGTGCCAGCAGCCTAGCGGGAGGGGGGCAAGAGACCCAGTACTTC
CDR3: CASSLAGGGQETQYF

D: -
J: TRBJ1-4
size: -
V: TRBV2
DNA: TGTGCCAGCAGTTCTCAGGGATCGGGTGAAAAACTGTTTTTT
CDR3: CASSSQGSGEKLFF

D: TRBD2
J: TRBJ2-1
size: few
V: TRBV29-1
DNA: TGCAGCGTTGAGGGACGGGCTAGCGGGAGGGCCGCCTGGAGCTCCTACAATGAGCAGTTCTTC
CDR3: CSVEGRASGRAAWSSYNEQFF

D: -
J: TRBJ2-5
size: -
V: TRBV18
DNA: TGTGCCAGCTCACCAGGGAGCCAAGAGACCCAGTACTTC
CDR3: CASSPGSQETQYF

D: -
J: TRBJ2-2
size: -
V: TRBV2
DNA: TGTGCCAGCCAGGAGGGACAGAAAAACACCGGGGAGCTGTTTTTT
CDR3: CASQEGQKNTGELFF

D: TRBD1
J: TRBJ2-5
size: -
V: TRBV29-1
DNA: TGCAGCGTTTATGACAGGGCAAGGGAGACCCAGTACTTC
CDR3: CSVYDRARETQYF

D: -
J: TRBJ2-1
size: -
V: TRBV28
DNA: TGTGCCAGCAGTTTCAGCGGAGCCTACAATGAGCAGTTCTTC
CDR3: CASSFSGAYNEQFF

D: TRBD1
J: TRBJ1-1
size: -
V: TRBV30
DNA: TGTGCCTGGACAGGGGGCAACACTGAAGCTTTCTTT
CDR3: CAWTGGNTEAFF

D: TRBD2
J: TRBJ2-1
size: -
V: TRBV7-9
DNA: TGTGCCAGCAGCCGACTAGCGGGATCCCTAAATGAGCAGTTCTTC
CDR3: CASSRLAGSLNEQFF

D: -
J: TRBJ2-3
size: -
V: TRBV4-1
DNA: TGCGCCAGCAGCCTTACGGGACTCAACACAGATACGCAGTATTTT
CDR3: CASSLTGLNTDTQYF

D: -
J: TRBJ2-7
size: many
V: TRBV29-1
DNA: TGCAGCGTTGACAGGGCTTTGAGCGTGGACGAGCAGTACTTC
CDR3: CSVDRALSVDEQYF

D: -
J: TRBJ1-1
size: -
V: TRBV28
DNA: TGTGCCAGCAGTTTGGTGGGGCTCGGGGTACCGAACACTGAAGCTTTCTTT
CDR3: CASSLVGLGVPNTEAFF

D: TRBD1
J: TRBJ2-2
size: -
V: TRBV7-9
DNA: TGTGCCAGCAGCCGAGACAGGGCCGGGGAGCTGTTTTTT
CDR3: CASSRDRAGELFF

D: -
J: TRBJ1-1
size: once
V: TRBV6-6
DNA: TGTGCCAGCAGTTACCGGCCGACGAACACTGAAGCTTTCTTT
CDR3: CASSYRPTNTEAFF

D: -
J: TRBJ2-1
size: many
V: TRBV7-3
DNA: TGTGCCAGCAGCCCCCCCCAGCGGGTAGAACAGTTCTTC
CDR3: CASSPPQRVEQFF

D: TRBD1
J: TRBJ2-7
size: once
V: TRBV10-3
DNA: TGTGCCATCAGTGGGGACAGGGGGCTCAGCGAGCAGTACTTC
CDR3: CAISGDRGLSEQYF

D: -
J: TRBJ2-1
size: -
V: TRBV28
DNA: TGTGCCAGCAGTTTAGGACTCCTCTCCTACAATGAGCAGTTCTTC
CDR3: CASSLGLLSYNEQFF

D: -
J: TRBJ2-4
size: -
V: TRBV6-6
DNA: TGTGCCAGCAGTTACCAGGCGGGACTAGCCAAAAACATTCAGTACTTC
CDR3: CASSYQAGLAKNIQYF

D: -
J: TRBJ2-7
size: -
V: TRBV19
DNA: TGTGCCAGTAGTATAGGTCCTGGCTACGAGCAGTACTTC
CDR3: CASSIGPGYEQYF

D: TRBD1
J: TRBJ2-7
size: -
V: TRBV7-3
DNA: TGTGCCAGCAGCCCGTGGACAGGGAATTTCACCTACGAGCAGTACTTC
CDR3: CASSPWTGNFTYEQYF